These 22 T cell receptor beta chains were all obtained from the same sample, sequenced in a study of cytomegalovirus exposure and HLA in healthy donors. With 60 Vbeta and 13 Jbeta primers, the PCR was carried out. Assay used: immunoSEQ multiplex PCR; TCRdb lists only in-frame clones, some missing. The sample includes 130,000 to 150,000 clones, 60% to 85% of them seen just once. The sequenced sample consisted of PBMCs. The receptors shown here come from a male donor in good health and CMV-seropositive.

This chain connects TRBV19 to TRBJ2-7; 11 bases align to TRBD2. The V and J ends lost 6 bases and 3 bases, in that order; junction bases with no gene match: 4. The CDR3 sequence is 14 residues long. Germline assignment: CDR1 LNHDA and CDR2 SQIVND (reference sequence). CDR3 residues: CASSPGTSGYEQYF. Written as DNA, the CDR3 is TGTGCCAGTAGCCCCGGGACTAGCGGCTACGAGCAGTACTTC.

In its sample, this clone was seen a few times. This sequence joins TRBV6-4 and TRBJ2-6, with D perhaps matching TRBD2 (7 bases). Looked up from germline, CDR1 is MRHNA and CDR2 is SNTAGT. CDR3 length equals 17 residues. V dropped 6 bases and J dropped 3 bases, with 18 bases sitting between them. The CDR3 DNA follows: TGTGCCAGCAGCGCTAGTGCGGGGGCCGGTGGGGCCAACGTCCTGACTTTC. Translation gives CASSASAGAGGANVLTF.

The rearrangement links TRBV6-5 to TRBJ2-7, with a possible D match to TRBD1 (6 bases). Germline-derived CDR1 and CDR2 are MNHEY and SVGAGI. This CDR3 comprises 11 residues. V was cut by 9 bases and J by 5 bases, with 11 bases left in between. The chain's CDR3 is CARMQGNEQYF. In nucleotides, the CDR3 is TGTGCCAGAATGCAGGGGAACGAGCAGTACTTC.

This clone was seen a handful of times. The chain employs TRBV5-1 and TRBJ2-7; TRBD2 might be the D (5 bases). V lost 4 bases and J lost 1, with 15 bases in between. Germline V gene sequence: CDR1 SGHRS, CDR2 YFSETQ. The CDR3 runs to 15 residues. The CDR3 loop is CASSRGEPSSYEQYF. CDR3 nucleotides: TGCGCCAGCAGCCGGGGAGAACCCTCATCCTACGAGCAGTACTTC.

This rearrangement joins TRBV28 to TRBJ2-7; D might be TRBD2 (7 bases). The germline V gene encodes CDR1 MDHEN and CDR2 SYDVKM. CDR3 length: 15 amino acids. Trimming pared 5 bases from V and 3 bases from J, leaving 17 bases between. CDR3 sequence: CASSPVGGGIYEQYF. The CDR3 DNA sequence: TGTGCCAGCAGTCCCGTTGGGGGGGGCATCTACGAGCAGTACTTC.

This clone was observed a single time. The V call is TRBV5-4, the J call TRBJ2-7; the match to TRBD2 covers 15 bases. CDR1 and CDR2 from the germline V gene are SGHNT and YYREEE (reference sequence). The CDR3 has 17 residues. The V gene end was trimmed by 5 bases and the J gene end by 5 bases; junction bases not matched to a gene: 11. The CDR3 region has the DNA TGTGCCAGCAGTCGGGGGGGGACTAGCGGGAGGAGGAACGAGCAGTACTTC. It encodes CASSRGGTSGRRNEQYF.

This chain connects TRBV6-1 to TRBJ1-2, with D hard to call. Germline V gene lookup returns CDR1 MNHNS and CDR2 SASEGT. V was shortened by 6 bases and J by 4 bases, with 18 bases between the two germline ends. The CDR3 consists of 15 residues. The CDR3 loop reads CASRTGNLVSYGYTF. The CDR3 DNA follows: TGTGCCAGCAGGACCGGGAACCTGGTCAGCTATGGCTACACCTTC.

The chain is built from TRBV7-2 and TRBJ2-5; 7 nucleotides agree with TRBD1. The J call may be faulty, since TRBJ2-7 better matches the DNA end. The CDR3 length is 14 residues. Germline V gives CDR1 SGHTA, CDR2 FQGNSA. CDR3 in amino acids: CASIRQGITYEQYF. The DNA for the CDR3 is TGTGCCAGCATTAGACAGGGCATAACCTACGAGCAGTACTTC.

This rearrangement joins TRBV19 to TRBJ1-1; 7 bases are shared with TRBD1. This CDR3 contains 15 residues. Per germline, CDR1 LNHDA and CDR2 SQIVND (reference sequence). After removal of 5 bases from V and 2 bases from J, the junction contained 8 bases not matched to a gene. The CDR3 DNA sequence: TGTGCCAGTAGTGCAGACAGGGTAACCAACACTGAAGCTTTCTTT. Residues: CASSADRVTNTEAFF. The whole variable domain, filled in from reference TRBV19 and TRBJ1-1, reads DGGITQSPKYLFRKEGQNVTLSCEQNLNHDAMYWYRQDPGQGLRLIYYSQIVNDFQKGDIAEGYSVSREKKESFPLTVTSAQKNPTAFYLCASSADRVTNTEAFFGQGTRLTVV.

The chain is built from TRBV5-1 and TRBJ1-2; perhaps TRBD1 as D (6 bases). Germline V gives CDR1 SGHRS, CDR2 YFSETQ. Trimming took off 0 bases at V and 3 bases at J, with 12 bases between the two ends. CDR3 size: 15 residues. The CDR3 region has the DNA TGCGCCAGCAGCTTGGACTCACAGGGCCACTATGGCTACACCTTC. It encodes CASSLDSQGHYGYTF.

The rearrangement links TRBV5-4 to TRBJ2-7, with 7 bases fitting TRBD1. CDR1 is SGHNT and CDR2 is YYREEE in the germline V gene (reference sequence). J lost 6 bases, V lost 4 bases, and 10 bases had no gene match. This CDR3 contains 14 residues. In nucleotides, the CDR3 is TGTGCCAGCAGCAAATCCGGGACAGTACCCGAGCAGTACTTC. Translation: CASSKSGTVPEQYF.

The chain links TRBV5-6 to TRBJ2-7; perhaps TRBD1 as D (6 bases). Between the trimmed V and J ends, which lost 4 bases and 3 bases, there was a span of 14 bases. CDR3 length: 14 residues. Germline loops: CDR1 SGHDT, CDR2 YYEEEE. The CDR3 bases are TGTGCCAGCAGCCATGGACAGAGGGGCTACGAGCAGTACTTC. Its translation: CASSHGQRGYEQYF.

The V gene is TRBV4-2, the J gene TRBJ2-1, with D hard to call. The V and J ends lost 0 bases and 12 bases respectively, with 12 bases between them. The CDR3 contains 13 residues. The germline V gene encodes CDR1 LGHNA and CDR2 YNFKEQ. The CDR3 sequence is CASSQDEILGQFF. CDR3 in DNA: TGTGCCAGCAGCCAAGATGAGATCCTAGGGCAGTTCTTC.

The chain links TRBV5-1 to TRBJ2-1; 12 bases fit TRBD2. Trimming removed 0 bases from V and 2 bases from J; junction bases left unmatched: 0. This CDR3 is 16 amino acids long. In germline, CDR1 is SGHRS, CDR2 YFSETQ. CDR3 in DNA: TGCGCCAGCAGCTTGGGACTAGCGGGGGCCTACAATGAGCAGTTCTTC. It encodes CASSLGLAGAYNEQFF.

This clone has only a few counts. The chain carries TRBV19 and TRBJ2-5; TRBD2 aligns across 9 bases. The germline V gene encodes CDR1 LNHDA and CDR2 SQIVND (reference sequence). Losses at the gene ends were 3 bases for V and 5 bases for J; bases not matched to a gene: 7. This CDR3 region has 15 residues. The chain's CDR3 is CASSIGGGATETQYF. The CDR3 DNA reads as TGTGCCAGTAGTATTGGCGGGGGGGCGACGGAGACCCAGTACTTC.

The chain combines TRBV7-9 with TRBJ2-3, with D unresolved. The CDR3 sequence is 14 residues long. With 4 bases removed from V and 6 bases from J, the gap between germline ends came to 14 bases. Germline loops: CDR1 SEHNR, CDR2 FQNEAQ (reference sequence). CDR3: CASSSPLKSDTQYF. The CDR3 region has the DNA TGTGCCAGCAGCTCCCCCCTAAAGTCGGATACGCAGTATTTT.

This clone turned up a few times. The chain carries TRBV9 and TRBJ2-3; D might be TRBD1 (6 bases). The CDR3 runs 14 residues. V was cut by 2 bases and J by 4 bases, with 11 bases left in between. CDR1 and CDR2 from the germline V gene are SGDLS and YYNGEE. CDR3 sequence: CASSVDGGADTQYF. CDR3 coding DNA: TGTGCCAGCAGCGTCGATGGGGGCGCAGATACGCAGTATTTT.

J is TRBJ2-7 and V is TRBV2; 8 positions match TRBD2. Germline V gives CDR1 SNHLY, CDR2 FYNNEI. The CDR3 sequence is 14 residues long. V was clipped by 2 bases and J by 5 bases; unmatched bases: 5. CDR3 region: CASSERREVHEQYF. The CDR3 DNA is TGTGCCAGCAGTGAACGGCGGGAGGTCCACGAGCAGTACTTC.

The gene calls are TRBV4-1 and TRBJ2-7; the D gene is possibly TRBD2 (5 bases). CDR1 is MGHRA, CDR2 YSYEKL, per germline. V was pared by 5 bases and J by 6 bases, with 20 bases between. The CDR3 has 15 residues. CDR3 coding DNA: TGCGCCAGCAGCTCACGGACGAGAGGGAAGGGCGAGCAGTACTTC. Translated, it gives CASSSRTRGKGEQYF.

The chain combines TRBV7-6 with TRBJ2-3, with 9 positions matching TRBD1. Germline V gene lookup returns CDR1 SGHVS and CDR2 FNYEAQ. Trimming at V came to 4 bases and at J to 1 base, leaving 9 bases not matched to a gene. CDR3 length equals 17 residues. The chain's CDR3 is CASSSRTGDGGTDTQYF. The CDR3 nucleotides are TGTGCCAGCAGCTCCCGGACAGGGGACGGAGGCACAGATACGCAGTATTTT. Full variable domain (missing parts from reference TRBV7-6 and TRBJ2-3): GAGVSQSPRYKVTKRGQDVALRCDPISGHVSLYWYRQALGQGPEFLTYFNYEAQQDKSGLPNDRFSAERPEGSISTLTIQRTEQRDSAMYRCASSSRTGDGGTDTQYFGPGTRLTVL.

The chain recombines TRBV9 with TRBJ1-4, with a tentative D call TRBD1 (6 bases). Germline values: CDR1 SGDLS, CDR2 YYNGEE. V dropped 4 bases and J dropped 8 bases, with 21 bases sitting between them. The CDR3 sequence is 16 residues long. The CDR3 is CASSNIDGGEGEKLFF. CDR3 sequence (DNA): TGTGCCAGCAGCAACATCGATGGGGGCGAGGGAGAAAAACTGTTTTTT.

V and J are TRBV20-1 and TRBJ2-3; D unresolved. Trimming removed 6 bases from V and 1 base from J, with 5 bases in between. Germline V gives CDR1 DFQATT, CDR2 SNEGSKA (reference sequence). There are 11 residues in the CDR3. The CDR3 spells CSAPGTDTQYF. The CDR3 region has the DNA TGCAGTGCCCCGGGCACAGATACGCAGTATTTT.